This TCR beta chain was recorded in a study of cytomegalovirus exposure and HLA in healthy donors. Study background: Within an early data release were 65 million to 90 million unique TCRs drawn from HLA-typed donors.

CDR3 size: 14 residues. Germline assignment: CDR1 MDHEN and CDR2 SYDVKM. The ends were cut back, 7 bases at V and 8 bases at J, with 20 bases in the middle. Researchers ran the PCR with 60 Vbeta and 13 Jbeta primers. The method was immunoSEQ multiplex PCR; TCRdb's version includes in-frame clones alone and lacks a portion of them. The sample carries approximately 79,000 clones, under 85% recorded once. Study results and caveats: Among the sequence variants, a highly shared cluster was likely an artifact of sequencing. Follow-up analysis later connected one missense variant in DCLRE1C with trimming of TCR beta V- and J-genes. Reports credit the classifier with highly specific, highly sensitive diagnosis of cytomegalovirus status.

This clone was observed a single time. Its specificity is unknown. This clonotype originated in a boy aged 5-17 years in good health and CMV-seronegative. Sequencing was carried out using PBMCs. The chain combines TRBV28 with TRBJ1-2; D perhaps matches TRBD1 (6 bases). CDR3 coding DNA: TGTGCCAGCACCCCGGGGGGGGCGCAGAGGGGCTACACCTTC. It translates to CASTPGGAQRGYTF.